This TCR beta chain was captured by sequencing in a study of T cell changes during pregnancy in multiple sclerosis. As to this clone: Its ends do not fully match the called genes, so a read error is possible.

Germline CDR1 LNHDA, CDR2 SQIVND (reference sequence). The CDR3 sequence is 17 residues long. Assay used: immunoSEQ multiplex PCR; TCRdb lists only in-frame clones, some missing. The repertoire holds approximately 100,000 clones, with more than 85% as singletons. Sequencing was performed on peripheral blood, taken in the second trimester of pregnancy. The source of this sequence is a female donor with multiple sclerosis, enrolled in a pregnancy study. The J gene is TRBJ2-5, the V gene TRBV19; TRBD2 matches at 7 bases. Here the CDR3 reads CASTPRGGTAGQATQYF. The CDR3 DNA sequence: TGTGCCAGTACCCCAAGGGGAGGGACTGCGGGCCAAGCGACCCAGTACTTC.